The rows below give T cell receptor beta chains drawn from one sample of a study of cytomegalovirus exposure and HLA in healthy donors. Generated by immunoSEQ multiplex PCR, the TCRdb table keeps only in-frame clones and is missing some. The sample lists roughly 200,000 clones, about 77% occurring once. Specimen: PBMCs. The receptors stem from a young woman in good health and CMV-seronegative. Each CDR3 is given with its conserved first and last residue. A clone size is listed for some rows: how often the clone was seen (once, few, many), or a class if it is expanded.

clone_size,cdr3_length,v_call,j_call,cdr3_aa
.,13,TRBV7-8,TRBJ1-1,CASSLGTGRRAFF
.,14,TRBV6-6,TRBJ1-2,CASTPGGVPYGYTF
.,14,TRBV6-1,TRBJ1-5,CASGRPGLGQPQHF
.,14,TRBV30,TRBJ1-5,CAWSRTGDNQPQHF
.,17,TRBV7-9,TRBJ1-1,CASSSSIWTALNTEAFF
few,13,TRBV6-5,TRBJ1-5,CASSPRGAEPQHF
.,15,TRBV6-5,TRBJ2-1,CASGRGRTDYNEQFF
.,14,TRBV6-5,TRBJ1-2,CASSYSTANYGYTF
.,15,TRBV7-9,TRBJ2-7,CASSLRVHRHYEQYF
.,13,TRBV7-2,TRBJ2-7,CASGRETYYEQYF
.,14,TRBV19,TRBJ1-1,CASSILYGHLEAFF
.,17,TRBV7-9,TRBJ2-2,CASSSRDRVRGAGELFF
.,14,TRBV5-1,TRBJ1-1,CASSLGRWNTEAFF
few,15,TRBV30,TRBJ1-6,CAWSVLGTANSPLHF
few,14,TRBV5-4,TRBJ2-5,CASSAWTSQETQYF
.,13,TRBV30,TRBJ1-2,CAWSPDRTYGYTF
.,16,TRBV28,TRBJ2-3,CASSLTLAGFTDTQYF
.,12,TRBV29-1,TRBJ2-1,CSVLLVRDEQFF
.,16,TRBV19,TRBJ1-5,CASSKTQGSGNQPQHF
.,16,TRBV11-2,TRBJ2-3,CASSASSGGGEDTQYF
once,15,TRBV6-5,TRBJ1-2,CASRLQGMGYYGYTF
.,15,TRBV9,TRBJ1-3,CASSVRGVSGNTIYF
few,13,TRBV5-6,TRBJ1-4,CASSVGRGEKLFF
.,18,TRBV27,TRBJ1-1,CASSYFSVPGQGASEAFF
.,13,TRBV7-9,TRBJ2-5,CATEGGGKETQYF
few,12,TRBV5-1,TRBJ1-1,CASSSGTAEAFF
.,13,TRBV5-8,TRBJ2-3,CASTLSGLDTQYF
.,15,TRBV4-2,TRBJ2-5,CASSRDRGPEETQYF
.,17,TRBV30,TRBJ2-2,CAWAPPGKGLSTGELFF
.,14,TRBV2,TRBJ1-1,CASSDFRGNTEAFF
.,15,TRBV7-6,TRBJ1-2,CASSAIPGERGGYTF